Presented here are 6 T cell receptor beta chains from one specimen sequenced in a study of blood T cell repertoires in COVID-19. Assay used: immunoSEQ multiplex PCR; TCRdb lists only in-frame clones, some missing. In the table there are approximately 300,000 clones, just under 85% of which are singletons. Sequencing was carried out using peripheral blood. Receptors were obtained from a woman between 45 and 60 years old with active or convalescent COVID-19.

This clone was seen only a few times. The genes are TRBV15 and TRBJ1-4; no definite D call. The germline CDR1 and CDR2 sequences are LNHNV and YYDKDF (reference sequence). Trimming shortened V by 1 base and J by 0 bases, and 9 bases separated the two germline ends. This CDR3 spans 16 amino acids. The CDR3 sequence is CATSRAQSATNEKLFF. CDR3 bases: TGTGCCACCAGCAGAGCACAGTCTGCAACTAATGAAAAACTGTTTTTT.

J is TRBJ2-1 and V is TRBV7-9; possible D gene TRBD2, 6 bases. This CDR3 comprises 16 residues. Germline loops: CDR1 SEHNR, CDR2 FQNEAQ (reference sequence). Trimming shortened V by 4 bases and J by 2 bases, and 15 bases separated the two germline ends. The CDR3, as DNA: TGTGCCAGCAGCTGGGCTAGCGAGCATCCCTACAATGAGCAGTTCTTC. Its translation is CASSWASEHPYNEQFF.

V and J are TRBV28 and TRBJ1-4, with D perhaps TRBD1 (6 bases). Germline assignment: CDR1 MDHEN and CDR2 SYDVKM. The CDR3 totals 13 residues. With 1 base removed from V and 12 bases from J, the gap between germline ends came to 12 bases. The CDR3: CASSLLTGTELFF. The CDR3 DNA reads TGTGCCAGCAGTTTATTAACAGGGACGGAACTGTTTTTT.

The chain uses TRBV19 and TRBJ2-1, with TRBD1 matching over 10 bases. Germline V gives CDR1 LNHDA, CDR2 SQIVND (reference sequence). V gave up 6 bases and J gave up 1 base; unmatched junction bases: 3. The CDR3 totals 15 residues. CDR3 sequence: CASSPGQGSYNEQFF. The DNA of the CDR3 is TGTGCCAGTAGCCCGGGACAGGGGTCCTACAATGAGCAGTTCTTC. The entire variable domain, with the rest obtained from reference TRBV19 and TRBJ2-1, is as follows: DGGITQSPKYLFRKEGQNVTLSCEQNLNHDAMYWYRQDPGQGLRLIYYSQIVNDFQKGDIAEGYSVSREKKESFPLTVTSAQKNPTAFYLCASSPGQGSYNEQFFGPGTRLTVL.

V and J are TRBV27 and TRBJ1-1; D is uncertain. The V end was cut by 6 bases, the J end by 0 bases, with 5 bases between. Germline CDR1 reads MNHEY; CDR2 reads SMNVEV (reference sequence). The CDR3 spans 12 residues. CDR3 loop: CASSQMNTEAFF. The CDR3 DNA sequence: TGTGCCAGCAGCCAGATGAACACTGAAGCTTTCTTT.

This clone has just a few counts. The chain has TRBV21-1 and TRBJ2-1; the D call of TRBD2 is as the table states it, not checked on the DNA. TRBV21-1 is listed as a pseudogene. The CDR3 consists of 15 residues. The CDR3 DNA reads as TGTGCCAGCAGCATTCCCGGGACTTCTAACAATGAGCAGTTCTTC. It translates to CASSIPGTSNNEQFF.